This TCR beta chain was sequenced during a study of regulatory T cells in long-lasting Graves disease. This CDR3 has 12 amino acids. V lost 3 bases and J 8 bases, leaving 13 bases between the germline ends. The germline gives CDR1 DFQATT, CDR2 SNEGSKA (reference sequence). This clonotype was seen repeatedly, ten times or more. CDR3 regions were amplified by Arm-PCR using iRepertoire HTBI primers to build TCR beta libraries. Authors' methods: Looking across samples, the authors found 55 to 70 TRBV and some 15 TRBJ segments. Each CDR3 protein is one row after TCRdb ran MiXCR on the multiplex PCR reads. These V and J calls derive from TCRdb rather than the authors' analysis. The sample holds roughly 400,000 distinct CDR3 sequences, about a fifth seen once. Time point meaning: persistent/refractory GD, antithyroid drugs over 5 years with positive TRAb. The TCR library was made from RNA that had been extracted from PBMCs in TRIzol.

The TCR comes from a female donor with Graves disease. The sample here was peripheral blood mononuclear cells (PBMCs), taken when the disease was refractory, from a patient treated with antithyroid drugs. The V gene is TRBV20-1, the J gene TRBJ1-1; the D gene is possibly TRBD1 (5 bases). CDR3 nucleotides: TGCAGTGCTAGGGGGGGACTTTCCGAAGCTTTCTTT. Protein sequence: CSARGGLSEAFF.